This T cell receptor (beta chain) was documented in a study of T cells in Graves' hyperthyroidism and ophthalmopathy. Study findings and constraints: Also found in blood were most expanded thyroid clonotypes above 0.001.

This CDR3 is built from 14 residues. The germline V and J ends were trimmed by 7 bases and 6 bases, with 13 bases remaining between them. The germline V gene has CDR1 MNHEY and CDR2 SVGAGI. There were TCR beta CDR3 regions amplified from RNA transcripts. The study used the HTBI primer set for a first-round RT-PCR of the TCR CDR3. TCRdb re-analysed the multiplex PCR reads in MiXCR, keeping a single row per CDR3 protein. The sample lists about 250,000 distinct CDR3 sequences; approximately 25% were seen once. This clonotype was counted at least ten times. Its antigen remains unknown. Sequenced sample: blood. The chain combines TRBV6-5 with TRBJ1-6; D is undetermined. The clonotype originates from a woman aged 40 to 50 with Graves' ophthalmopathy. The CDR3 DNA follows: TGTGCCAGCACCAACGGACTGGGTAATTCACCCCTCCACTTT. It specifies CASTNGLGNSPLHF.